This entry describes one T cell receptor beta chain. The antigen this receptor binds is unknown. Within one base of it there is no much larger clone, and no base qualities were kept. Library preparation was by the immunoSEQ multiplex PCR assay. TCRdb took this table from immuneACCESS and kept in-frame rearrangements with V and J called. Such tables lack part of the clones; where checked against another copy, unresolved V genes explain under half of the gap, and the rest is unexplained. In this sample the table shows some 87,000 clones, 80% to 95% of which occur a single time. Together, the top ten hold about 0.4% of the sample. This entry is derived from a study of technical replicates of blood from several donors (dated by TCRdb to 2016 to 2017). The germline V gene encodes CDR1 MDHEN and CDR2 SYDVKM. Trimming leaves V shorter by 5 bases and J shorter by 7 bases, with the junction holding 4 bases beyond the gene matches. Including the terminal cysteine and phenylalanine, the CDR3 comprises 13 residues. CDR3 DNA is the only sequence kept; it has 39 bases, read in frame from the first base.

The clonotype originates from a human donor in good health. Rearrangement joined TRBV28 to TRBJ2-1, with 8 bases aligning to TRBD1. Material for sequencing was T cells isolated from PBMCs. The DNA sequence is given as TGTGCCAGCAGTCCCAGGGGGCCTAATGAGCAGTTCTTC. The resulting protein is CASSPRGPNEQFF.